The sample holds a few counts of the clone carrying this TCR beta chain. The antigen is not known. The data were obtained in a study of blood T cells in healthy people across ages. Overall study results and limits: Getting older went along with TCR beta diversity per million T cells dropping roughly linearly.

CDR1 and CDR2 (germline): DFQATT, SNEGSKA (reference sequence). CDR3 size: 11 residues. Trimming took 4 bases from V and 4 from J, leaving 7 bases between them. The use of a sample-barcoded 5' primer and a J-beta primer mix characterized a second PCR of roughly 7 to 11 cycles. From the 5' RACE reads, TCRdb called clonotypes with MiXCR, one entry per CDR3 protein. This table has approximately 780,000 distinct CDR3 sequences, roughly 24% appearing once. These data were also reused for a study on T cells of mothers and their children. From that report: The TCR beta CDR3 read count exceeded 8.5 million for each mother and was approximately 3 million for each child. It was related mother-child pairs that showed slightly higher overlap than unrelated pairs, without reaching significance.

Material: blood. The chain is built from TRBV20-1 and TRBJ1-1, with D hard to call. The receptor's source is a boy aged 5-17 years in good health. Here the CDR3 reads CSAMSSTEAFF. In nucleotides, the CDR3 is TGCAGTGCTATGTCCAGCACTGAAGCTTTCTTT.